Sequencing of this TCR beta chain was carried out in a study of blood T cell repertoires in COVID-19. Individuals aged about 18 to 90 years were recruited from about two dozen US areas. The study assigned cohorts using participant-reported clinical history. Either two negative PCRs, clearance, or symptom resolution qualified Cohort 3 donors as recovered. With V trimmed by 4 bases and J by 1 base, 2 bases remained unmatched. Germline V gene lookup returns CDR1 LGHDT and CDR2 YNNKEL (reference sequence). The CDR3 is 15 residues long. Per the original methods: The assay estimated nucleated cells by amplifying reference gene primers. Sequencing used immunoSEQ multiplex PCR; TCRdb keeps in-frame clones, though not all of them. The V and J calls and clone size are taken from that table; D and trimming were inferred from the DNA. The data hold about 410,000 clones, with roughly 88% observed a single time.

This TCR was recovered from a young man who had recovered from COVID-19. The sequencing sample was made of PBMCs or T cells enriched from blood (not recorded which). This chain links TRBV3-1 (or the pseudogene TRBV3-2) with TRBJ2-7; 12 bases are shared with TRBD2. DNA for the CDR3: TGTGCCAGCAGCCGACTAGCGGGAGCTTCCTACGAGCAGTACTTC. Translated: CASSRLAGASYEQYF.